The 18 T cell receptor beta chains given below trace back to one sample, sequenced in a study of cytomegalovirus exposure and HLA in healthy donors. Primers included in the PCR were 60 Vbeta and 13 Jbeta primers. Here immunoSEQ multiplex PCR was the method, and the copy in TCRdb shows in-frame clones only, minus some. The top ten clones hold 5.5% to 7% of a sample with about 130,000 clones, 81% of them seen once. Sequencing used PBMCs. These receptors were collected from a woman aged 40 to 50 in good health and CMV-seropositive.

The chain couples TRBV10-1 to TRBJ1-1; the D gene is possibly TRBD1 (6 bases). The CDR3 loop spans 16 amino acids. Germline-derived CDR1 and CDR2 are WNHNN and SYGVQD (reference sequence). V lost 2 bases and J lost 5, with 18 bases in between. The CDR3 region has the DNA TGCGCCAGCAGTGAGGCAAAACTTACAGGGAATACTGAAGCTTTCTTT. This codes for CASSEAKLTGNTEAFF.

The chain employs TRBV7-2 and TRBJ2-7; the D gene is possibly TRBD2 (6 bases). The CDR3 is 13 amino acids. Germline-derived CDR1 and CDR2 are SGHTA and FQGNSA. V gave up 5 bases and J gave up 3 bases, with 11 bases separating them. The CDR3 bases are TGTGCCAGCAGCCCTACTAGCTACTACGAGCAGTACTTC. This sequence encodes CASSPTSYYEQYF.

This clone was seen a single time. CDR3 loop: CASSSGMEAFF. CDR3 in DNA: TGTGCCAGCAGCTCAGGGATGGAAGCTTTCTTT. The V gene is TRBV7-9, the J gene TRBJ1-1, with D perhaps matching TRBD1 (5 bases). The germline CDR1 and CDR2 sequences are SEHNR and FQNEAQ (reference sequence). The CDR3 consists of 11 residues. Trimming cost V 4 bases and J 8 bases, with 8 bases left between them.

This clone was observed a few times. V gene TRBV15 combines with J gene TRBJ1-1, with 9 positions matching TRBD1. Unmatched junction bases numbered 8, after V lost 5 bases and J lost 4 bases. CDR1 and CDR2 (germline): LNHNV, YYDKDF (reference sequence). The CDR3 is 15 residues long. The CDR3 bases are TGTGCCACCAGCGGAAACAGGGGGCCGGGCACTGAAGCTTTCTTT. Its protein product is CATSGNRGPGTEAFF.

J is TRBJ2-5 and V is TRBV15; TRBD2 matches 11 bases. Germline V gene data show CDR1 as LNHNV and CDR2 as YYDKDF (reference sequence). The CDR3 runs to 13 residues. For the CDR3, the DNA is TGTTCGACTAGCGGGAAGTATCAAGAGACCCAGTACTTC. The encoded protein is CSTSGKYQETQYF.

This clone has a handful of counts. J is TRBJ2-3 and V is TRBV11-3, with 7 bases fitting TRBD2. Germline CDR1 and CDR2: SGHNT and YENEEA. The V segment lost 8 bases and the J segment 0 bases; nucleotides outside the gene matches: 11. CDR3 length: 16 residues. In DNA form, the CDR3 reads TGTGCCAGCTCGCCGGGAGGTGTAGTTAGCACAGATACGCAGTATTTT. This encodes CASSPGGVVSTDTQYF.

In its sample, this clone was seen a few times. This chain links TRBV5-1 with TRBJ2-5; D possibly corresponds to TRBD2 (5 bases). Germline V gene data show CDR1 as SGHRS and CDR2 as YFSETQ. CDR3 length: 14 residues. Trimming took off 0 bases at V and 4 bases at J, with 10 bases between the two ends. The CDR3 loop reads CASSLGASRETQYF. Written as DNA, the CDR3 is TGCGCCAGCAGCTTGGGGGCTAGCAGAGAGACCCAGTACTTC.

The chain uses TRBV6-6 and TRBJ2-5; TRBD2 agrees at 9 bases. The DNA end is a closer match to TRBJ2-7, so the J assignment may be wrong. Germline CDR1 is MNHNY and CDR2 is SVGAGI (reference sequence). The CDR3 has 14 amino acids. For the CDR3, the DNA is TGTGCCAGCAGACTTAGCGGGAGAACCCACGAGCAGTACTTC. Amino acid sequence: CASRLSGRTHEQYF.

This rearrangement joins TRBV27 to TRBJ1-3; no firm D call. Germline CDR1 and CDR2: MNHEY and SMNVEV (reference sequence). The CDR3 consists of 15 residues. The V end lost 5 bases, the J end lost 0 bases, and 11 bases lay between the germline ends. CDR3 sequence: CASSQTISSGNTIYF. DNA for the CDR3: TGTGCCAGCAGTCAGACAATTTCCTCTGGAAACACCATATATTTT.

The V and J genes are TRBV15 and TRBJ1-1; no definite D call. In germline, CDR1 is LNHNV, CDR2 YYDKDF (reference sequence). This CDR3 is built from 12 residues. Trimming took 5 bases from V and 4 from J, leaving 8 bases between them. This CDR3 reads CATSLGATEAFF. CDR3 bases: TGTGCCACCAGCTTGGGCGCCACTGAAGCTTTCTTT. Full variable domain (rest looked up from reference TRBV15 and TRBJ1-1): DAMVIQNPRYQVTQFGKPVTLSCSQTLNHNVMYWYQQKSSQAPKLLFHYYDKDFNNEADTPDNFQSRRPNTSFCFLDIRSPGLGDTAMYLCATSLGATEAFFGQGTRLTVV.

The chain employs TRBV6-9 and TRBJ1-5; D ambiguous. V was shortened by 2 bases and J by 11 bases, with 19 bases between the two germline ends. Germline CDR1 is MNHGY and CDR2 is SVAAGI. The CDR3 has 15 residues. The CDR3 nucleotides are TGTGCCAGCAGTTATCAAGGGATCGGGGTCTTGTCCCAGCATTTT. This codes for CASSYQGIGVLSQHF.

In the case of this clone: Other nucleotide sequences in the sample specify the same CDR3. The CDR3 region is CASSLGATYEQYF. CDR3 in DNA: TGTGCCAGCAGTTTGGGCGCTACCTACGAGCAGTACTTC. The gene calls are TRBV27 and TRBJ2-7, with D uncertain. V shed 3 bases and J shed 2 bases, with 8 bases lying between them. Germline CDR1 is MNHEY and CDR2 is SMNVEV (reference sequence). The CDR3 is 13 residues long.

CDR3 loop: CASSLSSPRRNIQYF. The CDR3 bases are TGTGCCAGCAGTTTATCGAGTCCGAGGAGGAACATTCAGTACTTC. The gene calls are TRBV27 and TRBJ2-4, with a tentative D call TRBD2 (5 bases). V was trimmed by 0 bases and J by 7 bases, leaving 13 bases between them. The length of the CDR3 is 15 residues. Germline V gene sequence: CDR1 MNHEY, CDR2 SMNVEV (reference sequence).

This chain connects TRBV9 to TRBJ1-1, with 7 bases matching TRBD1. Trimming at V came to 0 bases and at J to 7 bases, leaving 6 bases not matched to a gene. Germline V gene data show CDR1 as SGDLS and CDR2 as YYNGEE. The CDR3 contains 14 residues. CDR3 protein: CASSVGYTGDEAFF. CDR3 bases: TGTGCCAGCAGCGTAGGATATACAGGGGATGAAGCTTTCTTT.

The chain carries TRBV10-3 and TRBJ1-5; 9 nucleotides agree with TRBD1. Germline V lookup: CDR1 ENHRY, CDR2 SYGVKD. The trim removed 0 bases at V and 6 bases at J, leaving 6 bases unmatched. The CDR3 consists of 16 residues. The CDR3 region is CAISESRQGVAQPQHF. The CDR3 nucleotides read TGTGCCATCAGTGAGTCAAGACAGGGGGTGGCTCAGCCCCAGCATTTT.

The chain uses TRBV4-3 and TRBJ1-4; 9 bases match TRBD1. Germline CDR1 and CDR2: LGHNA and YSLEER. The CDR3 sequence is 17 residues long. V lost 4 bases and J lost 0; bases outside the gene matches: 6. DNA of the CDR3: TGCGCCAGCAGCCTCGGACAGGGGTTTGCAACTAATGAAAAACTGTTTTTT. It specifies CASSLGQGFATNEKLFF.

The chain recombines TRBV5-8 with TRBJ1-3, with D possibly matching TRBD1 (6 bases). This CDR3 comprises 14 residues. V lost 3 bases and J lost 0, with 7 bases in between. Germline lookup yields CDR1 SGHTS and CDR2 YDEGEE. CDR3 coding DNA: TGTGCCAGCAGCTCGGACAGCTCTGGAAACACCATATATTTT. Its translation: CASSSDSSGNTIYF. The full variable domain, in which reference TRBV5-8 and TRBJ1-3 provide the parts outside the CDR3, is EAGVTQSPTHLIKTRGQQATLRCSPISGHTSVYWYQQALGLGLQFLLWYDEGEERNRGNFPPRFSGRQFPNYSSELNVNALELEDSALYLCASSSDSSGNTIYFGEGSWLTVV.

Details on this clone: Other nucleotide sequences from this sample produce the same CDR3. The chain has TRBV5-1 and TRBJ2-5, with a weak D call TRBD2 (6 bases). Trimming removed 2 bases from V and 3 bases from J, with 8 bases in between. The germline gives CDR1 SGHRS, CDR2 YFSETQ. The CDR3 totals 13 residues. The CDR3 region is CASSFGGEETQYF. For the CDR3, the DNA is TGCGCCAGCAGCTTTGGAGGGGAAGAGACCCAGTACTTC.